One and the same sample provided the 20 T cell receptor beta chains below, sequenced in a study of blood T cells in healthy people across ages. Primers used in a second PCR of about 7 to 12 cycles were a sample-barcoded 5' primer and a J-beta primer mix. Via MiXCR, TCRdb re-called the 5' RACE reads, giving one row per CDR3 protein. The repertoire has over a million distinct CDR3 sequences, approximately 38% of them found once; the top ten carry 7.9%. The specimen sequenced was blood. The receptors were gathered from a young woman in good health.

CDR3 DNA: TGCAGTGCTAGAGATCCTCGCGCCGACTACGAGCAGTACTTC. Translation gives CSARDPRADYEQYF. The V call is TRBV20-1, the J call TRBJ2-4; the D is unclear. The J call could be wrong; TRBJ2-7 is a better fit for the DNA end. Germline CDR1 is DFQATT and CDR2 is SNEGSKA (reference sequence). The CDR3 is made up of 14 amino acids.

The chain has TRBV27 and TRBJ1-5, with 7 positions matching TRBD1. Unmatched junction bases numbered 4, after V lost 5 bases and J lost 6 bases. The CDR3 has 13 residues. CDR1 and CDR2 from the germline V gene are MNHEY and SMNVEV (reference sequence). This CDR3 is CASSVGGPQPQHF. Written as DNA, the CDR3 is TGTGCCAGCAGTGTAGGGGGCCCTCAGCCCCAGCATTTT.

J is TRBJ2-7 and V is TRBV4-1; a possible D gene is TRBD2 (6 bases). The ends were cut back, 3 bases at V and 2 bases at J, with 11 bases in the middle. Germline CDR1 is MGHRA and CDR2 is YSYEKL. This CDR3 comprises 14 residues. Here the CDR3 reads CASSHREDTYEQYF. The CDR3 DNA follows: TGCGCCAGCAGCCACAGGGAGGATACCTACGAGCAGTACTTC.

This sequence joins TRBV20-1 and TRBJ2-3; TRBD2 might be the D (6 bases). This CDR3 contains 12 residues. Trimming shortened V by 0 bases and J by 6 bases, and 7 bases separated the two germline ends. CDR1 is DFQATT and CDR2 is SNEGSKA in the germline V gene (reference sequence). The CDR3 region has the DNA TGCAGTGCTAGAGATGGGGGGGATACGCAGTATTTT. Protein: CSARDGGDTQYF.

This CDR3 reads CASSPRGRNYGYTF. CDR3 sequence (DNA): TGTGCCAGCAGCCCCAGGGGAAGGAACTATGGCTACACCTTC. The V call is TRBV3-1, the J call TRBJ1-2; D is possibly TRBD1 (6 bases). CDR1 and CDR2 (germline): LGHDT, YNNKEL (reference sequence). This CDR3 contains 14 residues. Trimming shortened V by 4 bases and J by 2 bases, and 11 bases separated the two germline ends.

Worth noting for this clonotype: One end of the junction varies from germline; a read error may be responsible. V and J are TRBV6-5 and TRBJ2-1, with 8 bases aligning to TRBD1. The germline V gene encodes CDR1 MNHEY and CDR2 SVGAGI. The CDR3 totals 19 residues. The CDR3 DNA reads as TGTGCCAGTAGTTACCAAAAGACAGGGGTTAGCAGTAGTAGCAATGAGCAGTTCTTC. It yields the protein CASSYQKTGVSSSSNEQFF.

The count of this clonotype is one. The CDR3 protein is CASSFTSSSTDTQYF. DNA of the CDR3: TGTGCCAGCAGCTTTACTAGTTCTAGCACAGATACGCAGTATTTT. The rearrangement uses TRBV11-2 and TRBJ2-3; D is perhaps TRBD2 (5 bases). The CDR3 length is 15 residues. The germline gives CDR1 SGHAT, CDR2 FQNNGV. V lost 3 bases to trimming and J lost 0 bases, with 10 bases between them.

The V gene is TRBV14, the J gene TRBJ1-2; 7 bases agree with TRBD1. The length of the CDR3 is 16 residues. The junction had 5 bases not matched to a gene; V was cut back by 1 base and J by 0 bases. The germline gives CDR1 SGHDN, CDR2 FVKESK. The CDR3 DNA follows: TGTGCCAGCAGCCAAGTCCGGGACAGAGCTAACTATGGCTACACCTTC. Translated: CASSQVRDRANYGYTF.

V and J are TRBV29-1 and TRBJ1-2, with 7 bases matching TRBD1. V trimming: 3 bases; J trimming: 6 bases; junction bases outside the gene matches: 10. This CDR3 is built from 14 residues. Per germline, CDR1 SQVTM and CDR2 ANQGSEA. As DNA, the CDR3 is TGCAGCGTTGACAATGCTAAAGACAGGGATGGCTACACCTTC. Encoded protein: CSVDNAKDRDGYTF. The variable domain in full, completed from reference TRBV29-1 and TRBJ1-2, reads SAVISQKPSRDICQRGTSLTIQCQVDSQVTMMFWYRQQPGQSLTLIATANQGSEATYESGFVIDKFPISRPNLTFSTLTVSNMSPEDSSIYLCSVDNAKDRDGYTFGSGTRLTVV.

The chain joins TRBV20-1 to TRBJ2-5, with 11 positions matching TRBD2. Per germline, CDR1 DFQATT and CDR2 SNEGSKA (reference sequence). This CDR3 has 15 residues. V dropped 1 base and J dropped 4; count of bases not matched to a gene: 5. The CDR3 sequence is CSARAWLAGGETQYF. CDR3 nucleotide sequence: TGCAGTGCTAGAGCTTGGCTAGCGGGAGGAGAGACCCAGTACTTC.

The chain is built from TRBV20-1 and TRBJ2-1; 9 nucleotides line up with TRBD2. The CDR3 runs to 14 residues. V lost 6 bases and J lost 9; bases outside the gene matches: 12. The germline V gene has CDR1 DFQATT and CDR2 SNEGSKA (reference sequence). The CDR3: CSAAAERGAREQFF. CDR3 DNA: TGCAGTGCCGCCGCTGAGCGGGGGGCTCGTGAGCAGTTCTTC.

The J gene is TRBJ2-1, the V gene TRBV27; 12 nucleotides line up with TRBD1. V dropped 4 bases and J dropped 7; count of bases not matched to a gene: 5. The CDR3 is 15 amino acids. The germline CDR1 and CDR2 sequences are MNHEY and SMNVEV (reference sequence). The CDR3 DNA reads as TGTGCCAGCAGTTCTGCGGGACAGGGGGCGAATGAGCAGTTCTTC. It yields the protein CASSSAGQGANEQFF.

The chain employs TRBV7-9 and TRBJ2-7, with 7 bases fitting TRBD2. The CDR3 contains 16 residues. J lost 1 base, V lost 5 bases, and 11 bases had no gene match. Germline V CDR1 and CDR2: SEHNR, FQNEAQ (reference sequence). CDR3 amino acids: CASSLFGSGTSYEQYF. As DNA, the CDR3 is TGTGCCAGCAGCCTTTTCGGGAGCGGGACTTCCTACGAGCAGTACTTC.

The chain is built from TRBV14 and TRBJ2-7; perhaps TRBD2 as D (6 bases). Per germline, CDR1 SGHDN and CDR2 FVKESK. Deletions cut 3 bases from V and 6 bases from J, with 21 bases between. The CDR3 totals 16 residues. CDR3 DNA: TGTGCCAGCAGCCAGGATGGGGGGACCCAGAGGCCCGAGCAGTACTTC. This translates into CASSQDGGTQRPEQYF.

This chain uses TRBV3-1 with TRBJ1-1; 8 bases are shared with TRBD1. Germline CDR1 reads LGHDT; CDR2 reads YNNKEL (reference sequence). CDR3 length: 15 amino acids. After removal of 4 bases from V and 0 bases from J, the junction contained 4 bases not matched to a gene. CDR3 residues: CASSPWDRMNTEAFF. CDR3 DNA: TGTGCCAGCAGCCCCTGGGACAGGATGAACACTGAAGCTTTCTTT.

The sample holds a few counts of this clonotype. This chain connects TRBV7-2 to TRBJ2-1; D is unclear. The CDR3 length is 13 residues. The germline V gene has CDR1 SGHTA and CDR2 FQGNSA. V dropped 6 bases and J dropped 2 bases, with 8 bases sitting between them. CDR3 amino acids: CASRKTTYNEQFF. Here the CDR3 DNA reads TGTGCCAGCAGAAAGACAACCTACAATGAGCAGTTCTTC. Drawing the rest from reference TRBV7-2 and TRBJ2-1, the complete variable domain is GAGVSQSPSNKVTEKGKDVELRCDPISGHTALYWYRQSLGQGLEFLIYFQGNSAPDKSGLPSDRFSAERTGGSVSTLTIQRTQQEDSAVYLCASRKTTYNEQFFGPGTRLTVL.

This clonotype was seen only a few times. J is TRBJ2-1 and V is TRBV11-2; D may be TRBD2 (5 bases). This CDR3 region has 16 residues. Per germline, CDR1 SGHAT and CDR2 FQNNGV. Trimming removed 5 bases at V and 5 bases at J, with 19 bases between. The CDR3 DNA reads as TGTGCCAGCAGCCCCTGGACCGACGGGATCCACAATGAGCAGTTCTTC. Translating it yields CASSPWTDGIHNEQFF.

The chain recombines TRBV20-1 with TRBJ1-5; TRBD1 aligns across 7 bases. Germline CDR1 reads DFQATT; CDR2 reads SNEGSKA (reference sequence). The CDR3 consists of 13 residues. V dropped 1 base and J dropped 5; count of bases not matched to a gene: 2. The CDR3 region is CSARGQGDQPQHF. DNA for the CDR3: TGCAGTGCTAGAGGACAGGGCGATCAGCCCCAGCATTTT.

The V gene is TRBV10-1, the J gene TRBJ2-7, with 14 nucleotides matching TRBD2. The DNA end is more similar to TRBJ2-5, so the J call may be wrong. The CDR3 extends over 17 amino acids. CDR1 and CDR2 (germline): WNHNN, SYGVQD (reference sequence). The CDR3 DNA sequence: TGCGCCAGCAGGTTAGGACTAGCGGGAGGCTTCGTAGAGACCCAGTACTTC. It codes for CASRLGLAGGFVETQYF.

This chain links TRBV11-2 with TRBJ1-2, with D perhaps matching TRBD1 (6 bases). The CDR3 is 17 residues long. The V end lost 7 bases, the J end lost 0 bases, and 21 bases lay between the germline ends. Germline loops: CDR1 SGHAT, CDR2 FQNNGV. Here the CDR3 DNA reads TGTGCCAGCACCAACCCGGGGGCAGGGGCTTCTAACTATGGCTACACCTTC. As protein: CASTNPGAGASNYGYTF. Drawing the rest from reference TRBV11-2 and TRBJ1-2, the complete variable domain is EAGVAQSPRYKIIEKRQSVAFWCNPISGHATLYWYQQILGQGPKLLIQFQNNGVVDDSQLPKDRFSAERLKGVDSTLKIQPAKLEDSAVYLCASTNPGAGASNYGYTFGSGTRLTVV.